The entry that follows covers one TCR beta chain sequence. As yet, its antigen is unknown. The record originates from a study of shared clonotypes between healthy human individuals. Study information: Donors had three CD4 naive, three CD4 memory, two CD8 naive and one CD8 memory plate apiece.

This table comes from immunoSEQ multiplex PCR, and its TCRdb copy is limited to in-frame clones, with some not included. Among fewer than 1 million clones listed, around 96% were seen once. Overall study results and limits: Roughly 5% of naive CD4 clonotypes were shared across four donors. All-four-donor shared clonotypes had higher generation probabilities than non-shared clonotypes did.

Terminally differentiated effector memory CD45RA+ cells were left out of the naive CD8 fraction, which was CD45RO-negative and positively selected for CCR7. This sequence originates from a man aged 25-45 years in good health. The source material was naive CD8+ T cells sorted from blood.

The CDR3 DNA sequence: TGTGCCAGCAGCGTATTTCCCAGAGGGACGGGCACAGATACGCAGTATTTT. The encoded protein is CASSVFPRGTGTDTQYF. The chain has TRBV9 and TRBJ2-3; either TRBD1 or TRBD2 may fit D (5 bases each). V lost 1 base and J lost 1, with 16 bases in between. This CDR3 is 17 amino acids long. Germline V lookup: CDR1 SGDLS, CDR2 YYNGEE.